The 25 T cell receptor beta chains below all came from one sample that was sequenced in a study of shared clonotypes between healthy human individuals. Clones were read by immunoSEQ multiplex PCR, and TCRdb kept only the in-frame ones, dropping some. The sample includes about 2.4 million clones, roughly 93% of them seen just once. Sequencing was done on a sample of naive CD4+ T cells from PBMCs. Stated subset: CD45RA+ positively selected. The receptors come from a man aged 18-30 years in good health. Some clones in this sample may be carry-over from other donors' samples.

The V and J genes are TRBV9 and TRBJ1-2, with 11 bases fitting TRBD1. The germline V gene encodes CDR1 SGDLS and CDR2 YYNGEE. CDR3 length: 16 residues. The J segment lost 2 bases and the V segment lost 4 bases, leaving 7 bases of the junction unmatched. The CDR3 region has the DNA TGTGCCAGCAGCCCCCGTAGGACAGGGGGCAACTATGGCTACACCTTC. It is translated as CASSPRRTGGNYGYTF.

The chain carries TRBV12-2 and TRBJ2-1; TRBD1, the table's D call, lacks a check against the DNA. TRBV12-2 is deemed a pseudogene. The length of the CDR3 is 18 residues. The CDR3 nucleotides read TGTGCAAGTCGCTTAAAATTGCCCCCATTACAGGGTTCAAATGAGCAGTTCTTC. Translation: CASRLKLPPLQGSNEQFF.

The rearrangement links TRBV2 to TRBJ1-2; D is uncertain. This CDR3 comprises 13 residues. The ends were cut back, 2 bases at V and 8 bases at J, with 12 bases in the middle. Germline V gene sequence: CDR1 SNHLY, CDR2 FYNNEI. The CDR3 DNA sequence: TGTGCCAGCAGTGAAACCAGTAGGGTCGGCTACACCTTC. Translating gives CASSETSRVGYTF.

The chain has TRBV10-1 and TRBJ2-7; D is possibly TRBD2 (6 bases). V lost 5 bases to trimming and J lost 0 bases, with 8 bases between them. Germline-derived CDR1 and CDR2 are WNHNN and SYGVQD (reference sequence). This CDR3 region has 13 residues. CDR3 protein: CASSRGTSYEQYF. As DNA, the CDR3 is TGCGCCAGCAGTCGGGGGACCTCCTACGAGCAGTACTTC.

The chain carries TRBV2 and TRBJ2-1, with 7 bases lining up with TRBD2. The CDR3 has 14 amino acids. The V segment lost 4 bases and the J segment 9 bases; nucleotides outside the gene matches: 9. Germline V lookup: CDR1 SNHLY, CDR2 FYNNEI. CDR3 coding DNA: TGTGCCAGCAGTGTGGCGGGAGTTGTCATTGAGCAGTTCTTC. It translates to CASSVAGVVIEQFF.

This chain connects TRBV4-1 to TRBJ2-1, with 8 bases fitting TRBD2. J lost 4 bases, V lost 4 bases, and 9 bases had no gene match. CDR3 length: 16 residues. Germline values: CDR1 MGHRA, CDR2 YSYEKL. Here the CDR3 reads CASSRIFSGKYNEQFF. In DNA, the CDR3 is TGCGCCAGCAGCCGTATATTTAGCGGGAAGTACAATGAGCAGTTCTTC.

The chain carries TRBV19 and TRBJ1-1; 8 nucleotides align to TRBD1. Germline lookup yields CDR1 LNHDA and CDR2 SQIVND (reference sequence). V was clipped by 2 bases and J by 5 bases; unmatched bases: 13. This CDR3 is built from 17 residues. CDR3 nucleotide sequence: TGTGCCAGTAGTATAATGGCGACTCTCACAGGGGGAACTGAAGCTTTCTTT. This sequence encodes CASSIMATLTGGTEAFF. Filled out from reference TRBV19 and TRBJ1-1, the complete variable domain reads DGGITQSPKYLFRKEGQNVTLSCEQNLNHDAMYWYRQDPGQGLRLIYYSQIVNDFQKGDIAEGYSVSREKKESFPLTVTSAQKNPTAFYLCASSIMATLTGGTEAFFGQGTRLTVV.

V gene TRBV5-4 combines with J gene TRBJ2-3; weak D call: TRBD2 (5 bases). This CDR3 is built from 16 residues. V dropped 0 bases and J dropped 0 bases, with 11 bases sitting between them. The germline CDR1 and CDR2 sequences are SGHNT and YYREEE (reference sequence). The CDR3 DNA sequence: TGTGCCAGCAGCTTGGCGGGGTCCTCTAGCACAGATACGCAGTATTTT. Translating gives CASSLAGSSSTDTQYF.

This clone has a handful of counts. This CDR3 is also generated by other DNA sequences in the sample. This chain joins TRBV7-9 and TRBJ1-2, with D hard to call. V was clipped by 1 base and J by 4 bases, with 7 bases between them. From germline, CDR1 is SEHNR and CDR2 FQNEAQ (reference sequence). The CDR3 spans 13 residues. CDR3 residues: CASSLEQSYGYTF. The CDR3 coding sequence is TGTGCCAGCAGCTTAGAACAGTCCTATGGCTACACCTTC.

The CDR3 sequence is CASSPGTIFNTEAFF. The DNA of the CDR3 is TGTGCCAGCAGCCCGGGGACAATTTTTAACACTGAAGCTTTCTTT. The chain carries TRBV5-5 and TRBJ1-1, with D possibly TRBD1 on 6 matching bases. The V gene lost 4 bases and the J gene lost 2 bases, with 15 bases spanning the gap. The CDR3 is 15 amino acids. The germline V gene has CDR1 SGHKS and CDR2 YYEKEE (reference sequence).

The rearrangement links TRBV2 to TRBJ2-1; 9 bases line up with TRBD1. V lost 6 bases to trimming and J lost 2 bases; unmatched junction nucleotides: 5. From germline, CDR1 is SNHLY and CDR2 FYNNEI. CDR3 length equals 15 residues. For the CDR3, the DNA is TGTGCCAGCAGCTCGGACAGGGGACCCTACAATGAGCAGTTCTTC. Its protein is CASSSDRGPYNEQFF.

The V call is TRBV2, the J call TRBJ2-4; 10 nucleotides agree with TRBD2. Per the germline V gene, CDR1 is SNHLY and CDR2 is FYNNEI. The V segment lost 5 bases and the J segment 8 bases; nucleotides outside the gene matches: 6. The CDR3 consists of 14 residues. The chain's CDR3 is CASSSSGRAYIQYF. The DNA for the CDR3 is TGTGCCAGCAGTTCCAGCGGGAGGGCATACATTCAGTACTTC.

The V gene is TRBV7-8, the J gene TRBJ2-7, with 10 bases identical to TRBD1. Unmatched junction bases numbered 8, after V lost 2 bases and J lost 7 bases. The CDR3 has 15 residues. The V gene's germline CDR1 is SGHVS and CDR2 FQNEAQ. CDR3 DNA sequence: TGTGCCAGCAGCTTAAGGGAGGACAGGGGGTTTGAGCAGTACTTC. Its protein product is CASSLREDRGFEQYF.

J is TRBJ2-3 and V is TRBV10-2, with a tentative D call TRBD1 (7 bases). V shed 0 bases and J shed 11 bases, with 12 bases lying between them. The CDR3 spans 13 residues. Germline CDR1 is WSHSY and CDR2 is SAAADI. The CDR3 region has the DNA TGCGCCAGCAGTGAGTCCCCAGGGGGGAGGCAGTATTTT. Its translation is CASSESPGGRQYF.

The rearrangement links TRBV5-1 to TRBJ2-7; D might be TRBD2 (6 bases). Between the trimmed V and J ends, which lost 0 bases and 0 bases, there was a span of 16 bases. CDR3 length: 17 residues. Per germline, CDR1 SGHRS and CDR2 YFSETQ. CDR3 residues: CASSLAMGRRDSYEQYF. The CDR3 nucleotides read TGCGCCAGCAGCTTGGCCATGGGGAGGAGGGACTCCTACGAGCAGTACTTC.

The chain recombines TRBV7-2 with TRBJ2-7, with unresolved D. In germline, CDR1 is SGHTA, CDR2 FQGNSA. This CDR3 is 14 amino acids long. The V and J ends lost 0 bases and 2 bases respectively, with 8 bases between them. DNA of the CDR3: TGTGCCAGCAGCTTAGCTACCCCAGCCTACGAGCAGTACTTC. Residues: CASSLATPAYEQYF.

The V gene is TRBV5-6, the J gene TRBJ2-5; D possibly corresponds to TRBD1 (6 bases). The DNA end lines up better with TRBJ2-7; the J call may be wrong. CDR1 and CDR2 from the germline V gene are SGHDT and YYEEEE. The CDR3 has 13 residues. The CDR3 sequence: CASSRDNSYEQYF. In DNA form, the CDR3 reads TGTGCCAGCAGCCGGGACAACTCCTACGAGCAGTACTTC.

Comment on this clone: The sample has other DNA sequences that encode this CDR3 too. As DNA, the CDR3 is TGCGCCAGCAGCCCCGGGACAGGGTACGAAAAACTGTTTTTT. Protein: CASSPGTGYEKLFF. The rearrangement links TRBV5-1 to TRBJ1-4, with TRBD1 matching 9 bases. Germline values: CDR1 SGHRS, CDR2 YFSETQ. Trimming removed 4 bases from V and 8 bases from J; junction bases left unmatched: 6. The CDR3 extends over 14 amino acids.

The chain uses TRBV28 and TRBJ2-7, with D perhaps given as TRBD1 or TRBD2 (6 bases each). With 7 bases removed from V and 8 bases from J, the gap between germline ends came to 24 bases. Per germline, CDR1 MDHEN and CDR2 SYDVKM. This CDR3 is built from 15 residues. The CDR3 reads CASTARGRELRKQYF. In DNA, the CDR3 is TGTGCCAGCACCGCCCGGGGGCGAGAGCTACGAAAGCAGTACTTC.

This clone was recorded only once. V usage is TRBV5-8 and J usage is TRBJ2-7; 8 bases are a match to TRBD2. The CDR3 length is 17 residues. V was clipped by 0 bases and J by 3 bases; unmatched bases: 11. CDR1 and CDR2 (germline): SGHTS, YDEGEE. DNA for the CDR3: TGTGCCAGCAGCTTGGGGGCTCCGGGACTAGGGCGCTACGAGCAGTACTTC. This gives the protein CASSLGAPGLGRYEQYF.

J is TRBJ2-2 and V is TRBV7-9; possibly TRBD2 for D (6 bases). V was clipped by 5 bases and J by 4 bases, with 14 bases between them. There are 15 residues in the CDR3. Germline values: CDR1 SEHNR, CDR2 FQNEAQ (reference sequence). CDR3: CASSPRRAGTGELFF. The DNA of the CDR3 is TGTGCCAGCAGCCCTAGGAGGGCCGGCACCGGGGAGCTGTTTTTT.

This clone has only a few counts. V is TRBV19 and J is TRBJ1-2; D is unresolved. V lost 1 base to trimming and J lost 7 bases, with 13 bases between them. The germline V gene has CDR1 LNHDA and CDR2 SQIVND (reference sequence). There are 14 residues in the CDR3. The CDR3 protein is CASSIVAAIPGYTF. The DNA for the CDR3 is TGTGCCAGTAGTATAGTAGCGGCAATACCTGGCTACACCTTC.

V usage is TRBV28 and J usage is TRBJ2-7; D gene uncertain. CDR1 MDHEN and CDR2 SYDVKM come from the germline V gene. Trimming stripped 8 bases from V and 1 base from J, with 12 bases between. This CDR3 comprises 13 residues. CDR3 sequence reads: CASAPGRSYEQYF. The CDR3 nucleotides read TGTGCCAGCGCCCCCGGTCGGTCCTACGAGCAGTACTTC.

The V gene is TRBV14, the J gene TRBJ2-7, with TRBD1 identical over 7 bases. The trim removed 2 bases at V and 12 bases at J, leaving 4 bases unmatched. In germline, CDR1 is SGHDN, CDR2 FVKESK. The CDR3 extends over 11 amino acids. CDR3 amino acids: CASSQRQGLYF. For the CDR3, the DNA is TGTGCCAGCAGCCAAAGACAGGGATTGTACTTC.

The chain is built from TRBV10-3 and TRBJ2-6; tentative D call: TRBD1 (5 bases). This CDR3 region has 14 residues. Germline loops: CDR1 ENHRY, CDR2 SYGVKD. Deletions cut 10 bases from V and 2 bases from J, with 12 bases between. The CDR3 sequence is CAKTPGPGANVLTF. DNA for the CDR3: TGTGCCAAAACACCAGGGCCTGGGGCCAACGTCCTGACTTTC.